The clone carrying this T cell receptor beta chain was observed many times. What it recognizes is unknown. The investigators amplified TCR beta CDR3 regions from RNA transcripts. First-round RT-PCR targeting the TCR CDR3 was performed with the HTBI primer set. TCRdb ran MiXCR on the multiplex PCR reads and lists one entry per CDR3 protein. The sample has some 300,000 distinct CDR3 sequences, roughly 13% seen once. The sample originates from a study of T cells in Graves' hyperthyroidism and ophthalmopathy. In the study overall: Peripheral blood collection took place at initial diagnosis, before any treatment.

V was clipped by 2 bases and J by 0 bases; unmatched bases: 1. This CDR3 spans 16 amino acids. Germline lookup yields CDR1 KGHDR and CDR2 SFDVKD. Study-level points and caveats: In blood, most of the thyroid clonotypes expanded above 0.001 were also present.

The blood was taken when hyperthyroidism was first diagnosed, before any ophthalmopathy symptoms showed up. J is TRBJ2-1 and V is TRBV24-1, with 9 bases fitting TRBD2. The TCR comes from a woman aged 25 to 39 with Graves' hyperthyroidism that later progressed to Graves' ophthalmopathy. The sequencing sample was made of blood. CDR3 sequence reads: CATSDSLAGSYNEQFF. The CDR3 DNA is TGTGCCACCAGTGATTCACTAGCGGGCTCCTACAATGAGCAGTTCTTC.